This TCR beta chain was profiled in a study of identical twins. Germline V lookup: CDR1 MDHEN, CDR2 SYDVKM. V was pared by 5 bases and J by 1 base, with 15 bases between. The CDR3 consists of 15 residues. General study points: Insertions were fewer in abundant cord blood beta clonotypes, whereas memory repertoires showed none of this pattern.

Unique molecular identifiers were present on cDNA, and template switching added a universal primer site. TCRdb used MiXCR to reprocess the 5' RACE reads, holding one entry per CDR3 protein. The sample comprises about 550,000 distinct CDR3 sequences, under 25% of which are singletons, and approximately 0.49% rests with the top ten. This clonotype was detected a few times. The antigen is undetermined. Donors uniformly comprised healthy Caucasians. These sequences were also reported in another study, on yellow fever vaccine responses in identical twins. That source adds: In identical twins, vaccine T cell responses appeared partly shared and partly individual.

The receptor was isolated from a woman aged 18-29 years in good health. The chain links TRBV28 to TRBJ2-7, with D maybe TRBD2 (5 bases). The sequenced sample was CD4+ T cells sorted from blood. CDR3 loop: CASSIPGILSYEQYV. CDR3 bases: TGTGCCAGCAGTATCCCCGGGATATTATCCTACGAGCAGTACGTC.